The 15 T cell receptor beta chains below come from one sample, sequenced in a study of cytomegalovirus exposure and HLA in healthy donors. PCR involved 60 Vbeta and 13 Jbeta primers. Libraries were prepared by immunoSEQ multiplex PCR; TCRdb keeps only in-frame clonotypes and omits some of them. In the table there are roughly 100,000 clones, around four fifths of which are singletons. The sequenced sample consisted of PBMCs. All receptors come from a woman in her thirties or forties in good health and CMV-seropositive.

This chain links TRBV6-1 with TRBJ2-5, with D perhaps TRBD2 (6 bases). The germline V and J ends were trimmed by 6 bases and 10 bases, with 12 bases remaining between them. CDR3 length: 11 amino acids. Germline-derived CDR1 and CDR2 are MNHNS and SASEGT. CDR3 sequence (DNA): TGTGCCAGCAGCCCCGGAGGGGACCAGTACTTC. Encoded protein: CASSPGGDQYF.

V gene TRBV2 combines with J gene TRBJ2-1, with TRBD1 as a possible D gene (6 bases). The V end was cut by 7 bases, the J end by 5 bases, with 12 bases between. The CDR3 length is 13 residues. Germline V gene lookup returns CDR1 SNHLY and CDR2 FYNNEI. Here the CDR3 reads CASTSQGNNEQFF. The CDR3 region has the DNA TGTGCCAGCACTTCGCAGGGGAACAATGAGCAGTTCTTC.

In nucleotides, the CDR3 is TGTGCCAGCAGCGTAGCCGGTCGAAACAATGAGCAGTTCTTC. It codes for CASSVAGRNNEQFF. The chain employs TRBV9 and TRBJ2-1; D unclear. V was trimmed by 0 bases and J by 5 bases, leaving 9 bases between them. The CDR3 is 14 amino acids. Germline loops: CDR1 SGDLS, CDR2 YYNGEE.

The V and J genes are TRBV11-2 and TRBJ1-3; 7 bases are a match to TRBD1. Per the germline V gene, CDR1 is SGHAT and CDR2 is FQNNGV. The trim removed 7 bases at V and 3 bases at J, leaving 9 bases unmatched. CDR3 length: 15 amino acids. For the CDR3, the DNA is TGTGCCAGCACCTCGTTCCGACAGGGTGGAAACACCATATATTTT. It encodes CASTSFRQGGNTIYF.

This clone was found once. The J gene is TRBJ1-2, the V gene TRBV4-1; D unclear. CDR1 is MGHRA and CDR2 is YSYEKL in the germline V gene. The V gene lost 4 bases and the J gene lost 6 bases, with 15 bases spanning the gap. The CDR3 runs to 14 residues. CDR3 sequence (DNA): TGCGCCAGCAGCCGCGGGAGGATGGTTCATGGCTACACCTTC. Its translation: CASSRGRMVHGYTF.

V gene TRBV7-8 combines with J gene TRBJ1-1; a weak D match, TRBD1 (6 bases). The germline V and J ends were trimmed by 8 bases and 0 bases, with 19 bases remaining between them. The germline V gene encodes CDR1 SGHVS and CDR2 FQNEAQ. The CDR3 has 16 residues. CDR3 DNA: TGTGCCAGCCATTGGGGGCTACGACGATTGAACACTGAAGCTTTCTTT. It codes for CASHWGLRRLNTEAFF.

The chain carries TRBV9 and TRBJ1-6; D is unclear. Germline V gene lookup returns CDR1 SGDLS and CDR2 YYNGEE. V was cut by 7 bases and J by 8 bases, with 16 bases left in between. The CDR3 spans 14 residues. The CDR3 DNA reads TGTGCCAGCTCACTTAGTTCCCGAGATTCACCCCTCCACTTT. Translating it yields CASSLSSRDSPLHF.

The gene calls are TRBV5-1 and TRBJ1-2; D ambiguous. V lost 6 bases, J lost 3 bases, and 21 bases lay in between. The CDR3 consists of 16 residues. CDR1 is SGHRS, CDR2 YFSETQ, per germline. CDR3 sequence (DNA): TGCGCCAGCACCCAAGGCGCAGGATTATTTGACTATGGCTACACCTTC. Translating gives CASTQGAGLFDYGYTF.

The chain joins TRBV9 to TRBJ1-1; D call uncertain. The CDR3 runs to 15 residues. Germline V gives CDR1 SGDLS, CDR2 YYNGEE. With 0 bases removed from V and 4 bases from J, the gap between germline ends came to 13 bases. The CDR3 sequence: CASSVGSRGITEAFF. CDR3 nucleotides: TGTGCCAGCAGCGTAGGAAGTCGGGGAATCACTGAAGCTTTCTTT.

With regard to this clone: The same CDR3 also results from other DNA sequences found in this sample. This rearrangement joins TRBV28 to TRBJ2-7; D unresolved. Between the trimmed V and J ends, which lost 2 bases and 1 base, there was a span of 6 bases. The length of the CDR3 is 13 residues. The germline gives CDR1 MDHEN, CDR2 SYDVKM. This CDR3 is CASSLAGSYEQYF. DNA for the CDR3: TGTGCCAGCAGTTTAGCCGGGTCCTACGAGCAGTACTTC. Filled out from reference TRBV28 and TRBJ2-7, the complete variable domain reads DVKVTQSSRYLVKRTGEKVFLECVQDMDHENMFWYRQDPGLGLRLIYFSYDVKMKEKGDIPEGYSVSREKKERFSLILESASTNQTSMYLCASSLAGSYEQYFGPGTRLTVT.

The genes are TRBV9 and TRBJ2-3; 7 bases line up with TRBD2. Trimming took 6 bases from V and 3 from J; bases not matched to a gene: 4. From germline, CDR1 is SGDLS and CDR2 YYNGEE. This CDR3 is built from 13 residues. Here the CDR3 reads CASKRGGTDTQYF. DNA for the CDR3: TGTGCCAGCAAGCGGGGAGGAACAGATACGCAGTATTTT.

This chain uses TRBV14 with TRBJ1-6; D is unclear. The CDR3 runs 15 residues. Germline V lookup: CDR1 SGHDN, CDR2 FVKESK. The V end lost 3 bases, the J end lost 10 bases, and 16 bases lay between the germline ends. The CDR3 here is CASSQIPGIDSPLHF. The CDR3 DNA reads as TGTGCCAGCAGCCAGATCCCCGGGATAGACTCACCCCTCCACTTT.

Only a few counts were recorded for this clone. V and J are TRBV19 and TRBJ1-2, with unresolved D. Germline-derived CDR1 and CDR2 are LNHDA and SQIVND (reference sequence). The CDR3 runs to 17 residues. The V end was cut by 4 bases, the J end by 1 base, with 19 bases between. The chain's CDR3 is CASSTTFSGNFNYGYTF. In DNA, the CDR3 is TGTGCCAGTAGTACCACATTCTCGGGGAACTTTAACTATGGCTACACCTTC. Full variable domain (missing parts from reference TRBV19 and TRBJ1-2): DGGITQSPKYLFRKEGQNVTLSCEQNLNHDAMYWYRQDPGQGLRLIYYSQIVNDFQKGDIAEGYSVSREKKESFPLTVTSAQKNPTAFYLCASSTTFSGNFNYGYTFGSGTRLTVV.

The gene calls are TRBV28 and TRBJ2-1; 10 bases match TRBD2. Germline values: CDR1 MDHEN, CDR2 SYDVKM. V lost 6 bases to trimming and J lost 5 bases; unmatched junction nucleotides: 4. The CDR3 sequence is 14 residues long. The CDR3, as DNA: TGTGCCAGCAGAGAGCGGGAGGGCCACAATGAGCAGTTCTTC. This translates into CASREREGHNEQFF.

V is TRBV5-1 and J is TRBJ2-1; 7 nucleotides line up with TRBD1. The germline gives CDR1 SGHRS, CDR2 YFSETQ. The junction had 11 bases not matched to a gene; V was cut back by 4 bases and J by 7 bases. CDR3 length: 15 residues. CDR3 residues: CASSRDSRSFNEQFF. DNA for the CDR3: TGCGCCAGCAGCAGGGACAGCCGTAGCTTTAATGAGCAGTTCTTC.